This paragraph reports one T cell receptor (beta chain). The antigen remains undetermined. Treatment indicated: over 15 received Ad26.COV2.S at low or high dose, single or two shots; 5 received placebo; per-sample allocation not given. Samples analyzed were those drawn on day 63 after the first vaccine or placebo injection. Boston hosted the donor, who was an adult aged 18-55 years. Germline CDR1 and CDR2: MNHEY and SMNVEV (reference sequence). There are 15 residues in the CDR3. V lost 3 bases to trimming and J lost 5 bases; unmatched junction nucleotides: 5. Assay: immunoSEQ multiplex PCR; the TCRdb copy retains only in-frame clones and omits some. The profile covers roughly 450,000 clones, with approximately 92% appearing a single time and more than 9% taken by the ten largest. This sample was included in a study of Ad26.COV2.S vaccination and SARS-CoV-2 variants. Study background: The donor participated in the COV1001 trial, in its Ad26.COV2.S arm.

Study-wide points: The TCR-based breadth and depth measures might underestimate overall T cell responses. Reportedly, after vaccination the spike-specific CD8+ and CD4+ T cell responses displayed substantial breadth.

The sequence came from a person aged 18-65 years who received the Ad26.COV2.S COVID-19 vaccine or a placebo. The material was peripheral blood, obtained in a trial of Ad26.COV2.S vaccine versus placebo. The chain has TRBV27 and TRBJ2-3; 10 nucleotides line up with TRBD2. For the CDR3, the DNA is TGTGCCAGCAGTTTCGTAGCGGGAGGTCTAGATACGCAGTATTTT. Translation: CASSFVAGGLDTQYF.